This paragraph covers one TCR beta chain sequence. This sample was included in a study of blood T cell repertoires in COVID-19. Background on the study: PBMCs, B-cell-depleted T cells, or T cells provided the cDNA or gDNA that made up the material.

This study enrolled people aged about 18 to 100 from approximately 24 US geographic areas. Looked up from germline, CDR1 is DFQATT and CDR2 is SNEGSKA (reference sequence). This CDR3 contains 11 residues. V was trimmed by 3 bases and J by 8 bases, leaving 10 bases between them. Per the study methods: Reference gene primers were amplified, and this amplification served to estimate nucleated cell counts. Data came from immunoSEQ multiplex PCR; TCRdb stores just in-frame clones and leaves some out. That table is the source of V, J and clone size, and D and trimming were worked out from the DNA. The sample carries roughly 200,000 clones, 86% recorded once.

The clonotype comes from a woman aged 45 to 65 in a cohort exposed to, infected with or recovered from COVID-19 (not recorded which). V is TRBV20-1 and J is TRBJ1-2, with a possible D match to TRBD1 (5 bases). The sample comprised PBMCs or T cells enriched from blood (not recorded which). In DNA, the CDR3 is TGCAGTGCTAGTTCGGGGGAAGGCTACACCTTC. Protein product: CSASSGEGYTF.